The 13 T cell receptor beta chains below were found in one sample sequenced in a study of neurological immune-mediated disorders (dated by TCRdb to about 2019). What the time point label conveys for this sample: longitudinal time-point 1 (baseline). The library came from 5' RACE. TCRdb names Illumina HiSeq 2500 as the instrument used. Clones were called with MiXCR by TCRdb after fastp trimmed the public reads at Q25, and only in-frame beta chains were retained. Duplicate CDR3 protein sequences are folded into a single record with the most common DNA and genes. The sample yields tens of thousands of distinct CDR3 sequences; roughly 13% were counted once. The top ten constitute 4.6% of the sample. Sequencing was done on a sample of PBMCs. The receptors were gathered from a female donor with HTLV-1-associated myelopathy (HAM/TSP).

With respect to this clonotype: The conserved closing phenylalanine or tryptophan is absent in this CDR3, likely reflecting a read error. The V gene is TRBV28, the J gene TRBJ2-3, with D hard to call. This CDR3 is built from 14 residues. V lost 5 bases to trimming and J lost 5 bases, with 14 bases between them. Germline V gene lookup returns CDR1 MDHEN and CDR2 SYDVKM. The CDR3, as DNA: TGTGCCAGCAGTCGGACCAGCAATGTAGATACGCAGTATGTT. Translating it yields CASSRTSNVDTQYV.

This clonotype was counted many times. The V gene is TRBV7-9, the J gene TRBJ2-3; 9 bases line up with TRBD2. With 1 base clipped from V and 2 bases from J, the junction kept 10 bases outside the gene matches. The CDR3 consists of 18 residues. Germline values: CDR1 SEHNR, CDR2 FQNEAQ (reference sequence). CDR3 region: CASSLVFLAGTSTDTQYF. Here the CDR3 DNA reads TGTGCCAGCAGCTTAGTCTTCCTAGCGGGGACGTCCACAGATACGCAGTATTTT.

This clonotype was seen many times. The CDR3 bases are TGCGCCAGCTCCCTAGGAATCCGAAGCAATGAGCAGTTCTTC. It encodes CASSLGIRSNEQFF. The rearrangement links TRBV5-1 to TRBJ2-1; D is uncertain. The V gene lost 7 bases and the J gene lost 6 bases, with 17 bases spanning the gap. Germline V lookup: CDR1 SGHRS, CDR2 YFSETQ. The CDR3 covers 14 residues. The full variable domain, completed using reference TRBV5-1 and TRBJ2-1, is KAGVTQTPRYLIKTRGQQVTLSCSPISGHRSVSWYQQTPGQGLQFLFEYFSETQRNKGNFPGRFSGRQFSNSRSEMNVSTLELGDSALYLCASSLGIRSNEQFFGPGTRLTVL.

This CDR3 is CASTKNGGAGDTEAFF. The CDR3 DNA sequence: TGTGCCAGCACCAAAAACGGGGGGGCAGGTGACACTGAAGCTTTCTTT. The rearrangement uses TRBV7-3 and TRBJ1-1, with a tentative D call TRBD1 (6 bases). Trimming took 7 bases from V and 3 from J, leaving 21 bases between them. Germline values: CDR1 SGHTA, CDR2 FQGTGA. This CDR3 is 16 amino acids long.

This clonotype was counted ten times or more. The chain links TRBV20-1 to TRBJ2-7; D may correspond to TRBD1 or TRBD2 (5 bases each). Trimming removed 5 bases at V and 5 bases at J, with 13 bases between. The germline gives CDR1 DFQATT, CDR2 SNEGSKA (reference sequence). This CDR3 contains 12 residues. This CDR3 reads CSARRGWDEQYF. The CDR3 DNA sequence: TGCAGTGCTCGTCGGGGCTGGGACGAGCAGTACTTC.

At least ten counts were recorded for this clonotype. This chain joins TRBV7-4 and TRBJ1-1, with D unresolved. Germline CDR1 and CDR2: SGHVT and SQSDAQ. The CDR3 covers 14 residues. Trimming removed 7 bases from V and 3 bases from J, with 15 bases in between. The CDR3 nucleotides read TGTGCCAGCACCCTGCCCCCCGGGGACACTGAAGCTTTCTTT. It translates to CASTLPPGDTEAFF.

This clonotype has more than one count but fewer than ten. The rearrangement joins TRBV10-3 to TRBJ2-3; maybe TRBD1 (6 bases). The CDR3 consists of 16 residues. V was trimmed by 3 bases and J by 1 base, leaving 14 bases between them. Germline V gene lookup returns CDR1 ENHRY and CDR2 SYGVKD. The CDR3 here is CAISDPRTVRTDTQYF. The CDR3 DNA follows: TGTGCCATCAGTGATCCGAGGACAGTTCGCACAGATACGCAGTATTTT.

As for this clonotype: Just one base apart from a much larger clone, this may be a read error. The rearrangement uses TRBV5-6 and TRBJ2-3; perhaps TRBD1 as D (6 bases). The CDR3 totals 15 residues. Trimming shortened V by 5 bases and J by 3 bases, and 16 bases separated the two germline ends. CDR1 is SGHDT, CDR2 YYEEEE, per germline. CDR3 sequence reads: CASSFRGSRTDTQYF. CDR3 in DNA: TGTGCCAGCAGTTTTAGGGGGTCCAGAACAGATACGCAGTATTTT.

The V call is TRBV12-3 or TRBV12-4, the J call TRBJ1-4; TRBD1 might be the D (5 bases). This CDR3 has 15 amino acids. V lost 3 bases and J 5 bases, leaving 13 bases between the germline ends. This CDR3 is CASSFRQPPNEKLFF. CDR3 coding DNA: TGTGCCAGCAGTTTCCGACAGCCTCCAAATGAAAAACTGTTTTTT.

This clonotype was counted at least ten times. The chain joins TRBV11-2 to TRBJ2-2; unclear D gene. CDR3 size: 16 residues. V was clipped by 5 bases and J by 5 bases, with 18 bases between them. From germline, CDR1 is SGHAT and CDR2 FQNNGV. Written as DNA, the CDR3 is TGTGCCAGCAGCCCTCTAACCCCCTACTCAACCGGGGAGCTGTTTTTT. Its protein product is CASSPLTPYSTGELFF.

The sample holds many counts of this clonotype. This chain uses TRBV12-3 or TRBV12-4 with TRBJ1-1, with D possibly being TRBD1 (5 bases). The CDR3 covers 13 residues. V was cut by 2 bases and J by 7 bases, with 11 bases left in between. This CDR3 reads CASSLKQDYEAFF. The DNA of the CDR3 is TGTGCCAGCAGTTTAAAACAGGACTATGAAGCTTTCTTT.

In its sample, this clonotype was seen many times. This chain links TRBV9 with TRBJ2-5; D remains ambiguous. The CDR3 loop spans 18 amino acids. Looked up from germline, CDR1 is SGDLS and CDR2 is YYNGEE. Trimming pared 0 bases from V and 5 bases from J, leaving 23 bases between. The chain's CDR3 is CASSVVILRETIRETQYF. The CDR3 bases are TGTGCCAGCAGCGTAGTAATATTACGCGAGACAATTCGGGAGACCCAGTACTTC.

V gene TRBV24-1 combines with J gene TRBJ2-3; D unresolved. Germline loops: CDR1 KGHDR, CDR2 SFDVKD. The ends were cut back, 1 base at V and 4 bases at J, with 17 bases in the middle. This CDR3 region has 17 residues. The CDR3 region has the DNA TGTGCCACCAGTGATTTCCAGGACGGTGGCGTACCAGATACGCAGTATTTT. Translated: CATSDFQDGGVPDTQYF.